This T cell receptor (beta chain) comes out of a study of shared clonotypes between healthy human individuals (dated by TCRdb to about 2020). A note on the overall study: A couple of women and a few men aged 18 to 49 years were included in the cohort. Per donor, three plates each were used for CD4 naive and CD4 memory, two for CD8 naive, and one for CD8 memory. To estimate repertoire size and how much clonotype sharing occurs between individuals, the study deeply sequenced the blood TCR repertoires of five healthy adults. Each donor's leukapheresis produced roughly between roughly 0.9 and 8.9 billion PBMCs. To increase sequencing depth and limit assay-specific biases, TCR repertoire library preparation and sequencing were carried out by different laboratories using diverse techniques.

The full study reports these points: Sampling was restricted to blood, and TCR repertoires in tissue are likely to differ from TCR repertoires in blood. Compared with non-shared clonotypes, clonotypes shared by all four sorted-subset donors had higher generation probabilities. Pairwise subsampling led to the expectation that sequencing depth would affect the degree of clonotype sharing among donors. When a few donors were compared, the shared fraction of clonotypes was 5% to 6.5% for naive CD4, roughly 3.3% for naive CD8, 2% to 2.5% for memory CD4, and 0.35% to 0.4% for memory CD8. The genetic and exposure-history diversity represented was limited by the small number of donors. Naive subsets generally had larger estimated clonotype richness than memory subsets. Even with the large sequencing depth, rarefaction of the sorted-subset datasets indicated that sequencing was incomplete.

Comments on this clone: Its target antigen remains unknown. No base-level quality is on record; no much larger clone is a single base apart.

CDR1 and CDR2, looked up from the germline V gene, are MGHRA and YSYEKL. V is clipped by 0 bases and J by 0 bases, and the sequence between their germline boundaries is 15 bases long. The CDR3 numbers 18 residues from cysteine through phenylalanine. CDR3 DNA is the only sequence kept; it has 54 bases, read in frame from the first base. Using the deep immunoSEQ assay, TCR CDR3 regions were amplified from genomic DNA by multiplex PCR. Extracted genomic DNA from each cell subset was distributed evenly across all wells of several immunoSEQ 96-well plates, and each plate was treated as a replicate. For sorted subsets, roughly 200 ng of genomic DNA, equivalent to roughly 30,000 T cell genomes, went into each replicate PCR. The purified libraries were quantified using a Qubit 3.0 fluorometer, sized with a Bioanalyzer 2100, and then quantified again using the KAPA Library Quantification kit. A separate single-read 150-cycle Illumina NextSeq 550 flow cell was used to sequence each immunoSEQ 96-well plate. The study's processing was this. The immunoSEQ output contained only junctional sequences without quality scores, so filtering could not match that applied to full-length reads. To assign V/J genes and CDR3, sequences were annotated against IMGT germline references using PyIR, a Python wrapper for IgBLAST v1.9. Reads were filtered out if the reads had weak V/J assignments (E-value above 1e-6), no CDR3, stop codons, out-of-frame junctions, or ambiguous translated residues. V3J clonotypes were defined as sequences sharing the same inferred V gene, J gene, and CDR3 amino acid sequence. The percentage overlap between two repertoires was calculated by dividing the number of shared unique clonotypes by the size of the smaller repertoire. Repertoire richness was assessed with RTK rarefaction, the Chao1 estimator, and Recon v2.1 estimates of unobserved clonotypes. For all TCRbeta clonotypes obtained by the gDNA method from several donors, generation probabilities were computed with OLGA. What TCRdb holds here is the immuneACCESS table cut down to in-frame rearrangements. Part of the clones is not present; checked against another copy, under half of the missing clones reflect an unresolved V gene, and the others are unexplained. V, J and clone size are those of that table, while D and trimming were read from the DNA. The sample yields 1.5 million to 2.5 million clones; about 95% were counted once. The top ten hold more than 0.95% of the sample.

CD8 naive samples were CD45RO-negative cells positively selected for CCR7, giving a CD45RA+CCR7+ population that excluded TemRA cells. The donors were healthy, HIV-negative adults who had no recently reported acute infections or vaccinations. Every donor was a Caucasian adult living in Nashville, Tennessee, USA. Blood was collected by leukapheresis, and PBMCs were isolated by Ficoll-Histopaque density gradient centrifugation and then cryopreserved in liquid nitrogen vapor phase. Analytical flow cytometry was used to check the purity and quantity of every magnetically sorted T cell population. From each sorted fraction, genomic DNA was isolated and quantified by UV absorbance on a Nanodrop 2000c.

Sequencing was done on a sample of naive CD8+ T cells sorted from blood. The cell subset or site label here, explained by the study, means: CD45RA+CCR7+. The receptor was isolated from a man between 18 and 29 years old in good health. Here the chain combines TRBV4-1 and TRBJ1-5, and perhaps TRBD1 as D gene, on 5 matching bases. The base sequence is TGCGCCAGCAGCCAAGAGCCAGGGCTATCCCTTAGCAATCAGCCCCAGCATTTT. This sequence encodes CASSQEPGLSLSNQPQHF.